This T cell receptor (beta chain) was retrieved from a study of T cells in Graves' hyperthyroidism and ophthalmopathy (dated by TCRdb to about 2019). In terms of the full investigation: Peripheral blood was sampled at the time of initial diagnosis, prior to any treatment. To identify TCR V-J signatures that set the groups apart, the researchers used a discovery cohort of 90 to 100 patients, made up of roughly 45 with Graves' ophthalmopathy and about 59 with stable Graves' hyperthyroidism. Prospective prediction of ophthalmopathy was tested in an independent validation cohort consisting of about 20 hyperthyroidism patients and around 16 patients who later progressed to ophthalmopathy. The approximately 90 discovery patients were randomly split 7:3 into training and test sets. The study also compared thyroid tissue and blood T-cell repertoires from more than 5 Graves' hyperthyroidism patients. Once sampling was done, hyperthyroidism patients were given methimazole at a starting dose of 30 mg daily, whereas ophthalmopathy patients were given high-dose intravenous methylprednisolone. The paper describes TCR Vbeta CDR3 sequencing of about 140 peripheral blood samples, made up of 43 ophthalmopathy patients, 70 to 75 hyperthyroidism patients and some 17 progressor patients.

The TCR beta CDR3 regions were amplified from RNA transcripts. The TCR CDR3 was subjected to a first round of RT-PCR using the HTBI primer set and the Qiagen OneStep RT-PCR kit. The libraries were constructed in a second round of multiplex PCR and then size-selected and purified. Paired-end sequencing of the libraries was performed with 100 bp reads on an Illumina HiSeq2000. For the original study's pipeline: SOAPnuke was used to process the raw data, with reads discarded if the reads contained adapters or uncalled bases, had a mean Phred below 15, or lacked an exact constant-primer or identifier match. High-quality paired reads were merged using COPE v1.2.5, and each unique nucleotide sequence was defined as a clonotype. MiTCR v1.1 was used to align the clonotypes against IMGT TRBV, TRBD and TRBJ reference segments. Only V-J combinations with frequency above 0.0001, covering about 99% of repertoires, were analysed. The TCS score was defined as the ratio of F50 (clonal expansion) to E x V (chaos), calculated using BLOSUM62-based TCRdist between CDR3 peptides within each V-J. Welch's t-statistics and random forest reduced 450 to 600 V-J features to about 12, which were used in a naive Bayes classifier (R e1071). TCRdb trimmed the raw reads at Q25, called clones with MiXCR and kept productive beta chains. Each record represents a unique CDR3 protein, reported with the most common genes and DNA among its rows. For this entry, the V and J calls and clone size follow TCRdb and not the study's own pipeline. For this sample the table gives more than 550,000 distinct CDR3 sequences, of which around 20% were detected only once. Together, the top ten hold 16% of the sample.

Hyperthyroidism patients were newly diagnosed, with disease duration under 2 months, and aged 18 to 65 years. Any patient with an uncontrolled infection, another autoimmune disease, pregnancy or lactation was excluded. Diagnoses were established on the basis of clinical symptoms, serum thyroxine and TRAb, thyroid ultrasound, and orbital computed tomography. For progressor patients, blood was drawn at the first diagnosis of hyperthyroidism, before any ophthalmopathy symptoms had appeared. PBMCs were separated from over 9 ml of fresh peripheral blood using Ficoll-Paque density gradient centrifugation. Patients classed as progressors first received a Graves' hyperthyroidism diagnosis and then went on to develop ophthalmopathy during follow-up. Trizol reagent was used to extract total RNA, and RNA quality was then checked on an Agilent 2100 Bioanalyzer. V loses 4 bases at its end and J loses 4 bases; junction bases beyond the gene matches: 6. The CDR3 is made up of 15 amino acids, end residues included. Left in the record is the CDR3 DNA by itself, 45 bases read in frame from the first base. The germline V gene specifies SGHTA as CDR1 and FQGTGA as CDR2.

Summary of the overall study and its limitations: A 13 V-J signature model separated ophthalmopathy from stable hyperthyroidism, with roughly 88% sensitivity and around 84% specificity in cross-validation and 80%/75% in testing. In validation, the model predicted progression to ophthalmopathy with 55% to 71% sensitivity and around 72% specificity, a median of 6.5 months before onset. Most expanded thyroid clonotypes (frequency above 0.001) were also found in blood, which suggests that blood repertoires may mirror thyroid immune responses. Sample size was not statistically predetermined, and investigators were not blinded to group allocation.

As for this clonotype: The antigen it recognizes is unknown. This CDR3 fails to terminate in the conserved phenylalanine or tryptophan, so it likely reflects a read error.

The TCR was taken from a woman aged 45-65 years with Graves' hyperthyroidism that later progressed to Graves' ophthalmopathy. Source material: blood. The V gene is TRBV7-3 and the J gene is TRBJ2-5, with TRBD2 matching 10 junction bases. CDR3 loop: CASSSSGGALETQYS. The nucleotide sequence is TGTGCCAGCAGCTCCAGCGGGGGGGCTTTAGAGACCCAGTACTCC.